This T cell receptor (beta chain) stems from a study of T cell responses to AZD1222 COVID-19 vaccine. On the study more broadly: It was second doses at about 4 or about 12 weeks that were pooled. Study findings and constraints: Distributed over spike, vaccine-associated CD4 TCRs predominated at 160-218 and 743-854. The repertoires were collected only after the peak T cell response.

The CDR3 contains 13 residues. With 6 bases removed from V and 1 base from J, the gap between germline ends came to 10 bases. The germline V gene encodes CDR1 SNHLY and CDR2 FYNNEI. For this clone: The antigen remains undetermined.

Clones were sequenced by immunoSEQ multiplex PCR, and TCRdb holds only the in-frame ones, with some missing. The repertoire holds 55,000 to 70,000 clones, with about 80% as singletons. The clonotype comes from an adult in good health. V is TRBV2 and J is TRBJ2-7; D is perhaps TRBD1 (6 bases). Sequencing used peripheral blood, obtained on day 0 of AZD1222 vaccination. CDR3 protein: CASREDSSYEQYF. Here the CDR3 DNA reads TGTGCCAGCAGGGAGGACAGTTCCTACGAGCAGTACTTC. Full variable domain (remainder filled in from reference TRBV2 and TRBJ2-7): EPEVTQTPSHQVTQMGQEVILRCVPISNHLYFYWYRQILGQKVEFLVSFYNNEISEKSEIFDDQFSVERPDGSNFTLKIRSTKLEDSAMYFCASREDSSYEQYFGPGTRLTVT.